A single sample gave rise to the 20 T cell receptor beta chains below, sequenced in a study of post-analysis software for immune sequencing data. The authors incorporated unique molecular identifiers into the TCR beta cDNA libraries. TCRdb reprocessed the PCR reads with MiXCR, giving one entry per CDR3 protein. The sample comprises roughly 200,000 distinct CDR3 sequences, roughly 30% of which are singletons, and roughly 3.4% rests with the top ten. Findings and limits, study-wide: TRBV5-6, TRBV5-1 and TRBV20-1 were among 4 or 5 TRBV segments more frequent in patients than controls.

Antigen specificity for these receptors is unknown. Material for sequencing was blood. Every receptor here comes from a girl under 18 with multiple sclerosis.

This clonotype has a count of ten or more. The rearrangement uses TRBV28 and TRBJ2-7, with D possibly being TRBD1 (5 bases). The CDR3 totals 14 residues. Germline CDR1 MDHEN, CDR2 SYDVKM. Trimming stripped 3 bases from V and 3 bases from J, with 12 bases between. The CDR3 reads CASSFLGPNYEQYF. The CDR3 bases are TGTGCCAGCAGTTTTTTGGGGCCGAACTACGAGCAGTACTTC. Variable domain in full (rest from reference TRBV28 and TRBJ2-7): DVKVTQSSRYLVKRTGEKVFLECVQDMDHENMFWYRQDPGLGLRLIYFSYDVKMKEKGDIPEGYSVSREKKERFSLILESASTNQTSMYLCASSFLGPNYEQYFGPGTRLTVT.

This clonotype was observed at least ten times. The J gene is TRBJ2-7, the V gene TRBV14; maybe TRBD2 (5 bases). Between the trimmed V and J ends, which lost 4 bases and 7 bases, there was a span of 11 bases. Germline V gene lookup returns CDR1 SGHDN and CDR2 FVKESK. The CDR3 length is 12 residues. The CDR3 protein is CASSPRRREQYF. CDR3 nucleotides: TGTGCCAGCAGCCCCCGAAGGAGGGAGCAGTACTTC.

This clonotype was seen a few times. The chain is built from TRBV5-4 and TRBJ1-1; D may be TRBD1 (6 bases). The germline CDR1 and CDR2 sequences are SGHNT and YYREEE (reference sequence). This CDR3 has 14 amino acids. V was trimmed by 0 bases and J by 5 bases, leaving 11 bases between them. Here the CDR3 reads CASSLVRGRTEAFF. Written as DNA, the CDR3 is TGTGCCAGCAGCTTGGTCAGGGGCCGTACTGAAGCTTTCTTT.

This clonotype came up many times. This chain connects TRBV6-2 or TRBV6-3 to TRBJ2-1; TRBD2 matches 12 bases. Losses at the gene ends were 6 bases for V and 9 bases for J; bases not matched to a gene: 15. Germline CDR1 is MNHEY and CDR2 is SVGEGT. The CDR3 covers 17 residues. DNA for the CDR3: TGTGCCAGCAGCCGCGCCCGACTAGCGGGAGTGGAAGGTGAGCAGTTCTTC. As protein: CASSRARLAGVEGEQFF.

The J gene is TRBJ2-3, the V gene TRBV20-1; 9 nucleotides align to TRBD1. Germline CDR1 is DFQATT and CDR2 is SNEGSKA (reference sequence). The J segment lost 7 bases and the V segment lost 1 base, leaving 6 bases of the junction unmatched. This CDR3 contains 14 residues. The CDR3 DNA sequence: TGCAGTGCTAGAGTCCCGGGACAGGGAAATACGCAGTATTTT. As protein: CSARVPGQGNTQYF.

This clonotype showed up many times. The CDR3 sequence: CASSLTGIGETQYF. Written as DNA, the CDR3 is TGTGCCAGCAGCTTAACCGGGATCGGAGAGACCCAGTACTTC. The chain recombines TRBV7-3 with TRBJ2-5; the D gene is possibly TRBD2 (5 bases). Germline CDR1 is SGHTA and CDR2 is FQGTGA. V lost 0 bases and J 4 bases, leaving 9 bases between the germline ends. The CDR3 runs 14 residues.

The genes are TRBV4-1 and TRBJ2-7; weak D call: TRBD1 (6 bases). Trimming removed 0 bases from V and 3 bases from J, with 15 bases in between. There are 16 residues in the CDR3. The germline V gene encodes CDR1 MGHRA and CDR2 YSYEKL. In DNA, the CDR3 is TGCGCCAGCAGCCAAGACACTACCGGGACACTCTACGAGCAGTACTTC. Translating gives CASSQDTTGTLYEQYF.

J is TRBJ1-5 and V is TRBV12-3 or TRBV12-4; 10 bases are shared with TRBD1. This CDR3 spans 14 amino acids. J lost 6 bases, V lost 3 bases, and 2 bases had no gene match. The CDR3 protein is CASSFDRGLQPQHF. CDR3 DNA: TGTGCCAGCAGTTTTGACAGGGGGCTTCAGCCCCAGCATTTT.

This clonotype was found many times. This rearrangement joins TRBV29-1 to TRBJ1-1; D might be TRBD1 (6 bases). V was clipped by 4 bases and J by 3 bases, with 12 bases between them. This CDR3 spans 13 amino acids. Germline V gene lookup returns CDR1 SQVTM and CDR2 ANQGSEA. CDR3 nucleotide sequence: TGCAGCGTTGTACGAGGGGGAGACACTGAAGCTTTCTTT. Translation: CSVVRGGDTEAFF.

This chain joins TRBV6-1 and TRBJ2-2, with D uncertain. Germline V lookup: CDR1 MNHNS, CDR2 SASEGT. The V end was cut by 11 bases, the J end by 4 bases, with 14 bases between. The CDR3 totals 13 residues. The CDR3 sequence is CAAFGLSTGELFF. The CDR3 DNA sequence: TGTGCCGCTTTTGGGTTGAGCACCGGGGAGCTGTTTTTT.

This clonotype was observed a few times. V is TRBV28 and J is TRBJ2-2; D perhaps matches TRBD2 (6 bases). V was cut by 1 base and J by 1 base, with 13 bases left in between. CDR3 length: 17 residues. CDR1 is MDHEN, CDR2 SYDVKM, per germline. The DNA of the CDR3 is TGTGCCAGCAGTTTATCGTGGTTCGGGAGGAACACCGGGGAGCTGTTTTTT. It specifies CASSLSWFGRNTGELFF. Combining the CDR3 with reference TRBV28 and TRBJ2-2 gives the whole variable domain DVKVTQSSRYLVKRTGEKVFLECVQDMDHENMFWYRQDPGLGLRLIYFSYDVKMKEKGDIPEGYSVSREKKERFSLILESASTNQTSMYLCASSLSWFGRNTGELFFGEGSRLTVL.

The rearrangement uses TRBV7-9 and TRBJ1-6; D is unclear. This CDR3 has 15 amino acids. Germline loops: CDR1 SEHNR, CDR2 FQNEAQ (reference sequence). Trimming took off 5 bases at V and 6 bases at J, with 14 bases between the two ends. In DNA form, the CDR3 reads TGTGCCAGCAGCCCCTTGGGAACGGGTAATTCACCCCTCCACTTT. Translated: CASSPLGTGNSPLHF.

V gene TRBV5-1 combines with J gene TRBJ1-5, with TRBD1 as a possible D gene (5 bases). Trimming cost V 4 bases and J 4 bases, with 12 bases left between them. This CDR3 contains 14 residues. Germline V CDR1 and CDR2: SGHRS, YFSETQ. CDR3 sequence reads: CASSPPGMNQPQHF. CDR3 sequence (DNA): TGCGCCAGCAGCCCACCAGGGATGAATCAGCCCCAGCATTTT.

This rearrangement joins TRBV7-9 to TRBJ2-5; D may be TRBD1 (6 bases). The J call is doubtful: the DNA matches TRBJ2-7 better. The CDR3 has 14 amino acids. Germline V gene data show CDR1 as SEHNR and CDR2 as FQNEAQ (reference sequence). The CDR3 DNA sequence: TGTGCCAGCAGCACCGGACAGCTCTACTACGAGCAGTACTTC. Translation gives CASSTGQLYYEQYF.

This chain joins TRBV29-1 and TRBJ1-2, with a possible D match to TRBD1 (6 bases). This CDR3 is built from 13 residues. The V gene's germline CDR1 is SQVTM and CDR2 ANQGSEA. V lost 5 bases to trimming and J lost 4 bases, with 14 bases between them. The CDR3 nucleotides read TGCAGCGTTCGGGCAGGGGTGGGCTATGGCTACACCTTC. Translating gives CSVRAGVGYGYTF.

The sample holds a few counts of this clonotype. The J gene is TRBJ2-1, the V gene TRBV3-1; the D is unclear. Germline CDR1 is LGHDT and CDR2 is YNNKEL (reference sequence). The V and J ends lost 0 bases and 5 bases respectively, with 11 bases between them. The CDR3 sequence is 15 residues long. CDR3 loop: CASSQDPLSNNEQFF. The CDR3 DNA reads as TGTGCCAGCAGCCAAGATCCCCTATCAAACAATGAGCAGTTCTTC.

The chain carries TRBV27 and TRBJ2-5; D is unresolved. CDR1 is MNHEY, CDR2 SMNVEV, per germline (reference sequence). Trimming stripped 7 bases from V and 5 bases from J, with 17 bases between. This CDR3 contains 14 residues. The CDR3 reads CASKMGPLWETQYF. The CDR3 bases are TGTGCCAGCAAAATGGGCCCACTTTGGGAGACCCAGTACTTC.

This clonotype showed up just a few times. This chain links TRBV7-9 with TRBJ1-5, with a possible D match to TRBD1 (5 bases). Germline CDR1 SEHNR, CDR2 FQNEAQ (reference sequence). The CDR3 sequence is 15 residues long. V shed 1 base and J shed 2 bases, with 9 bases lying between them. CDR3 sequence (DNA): TGTGCCAGCAGCTTAGGGGACGGTGGCAATCAGCCCCAGCATTTT. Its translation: CASSLGDGGNQPQHF.

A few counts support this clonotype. The CDR3 region has the DNA TGCAGTGCTAGCCCCGGACAGATAAATCAGCCCCAGCATTTT. Its translation: CSASPGQINQPQHF. The chain links TRBV20-1 to TRBJ1-5, with D possibly being TRBD1 (6 bases). The V and J ends lost 3 bases and 4 bases respectively, with 13 bases between them. The CDR3 length is 14 residues. Germline V gives CDR1 DFQATT, CDR2 SNEGSKA (reference sequence).

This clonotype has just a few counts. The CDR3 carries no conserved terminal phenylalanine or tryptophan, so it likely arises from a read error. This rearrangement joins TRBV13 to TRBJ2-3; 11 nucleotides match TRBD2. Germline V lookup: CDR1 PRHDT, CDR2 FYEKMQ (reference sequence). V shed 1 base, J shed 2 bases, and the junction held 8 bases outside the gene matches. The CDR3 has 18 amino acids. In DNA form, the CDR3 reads TGTGCCAGCAGCTTAGAGTCCCGACTAGCGGGGAACACAGATACGCAGTATTTG. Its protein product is CASSLESRLAGNTDTQYL.